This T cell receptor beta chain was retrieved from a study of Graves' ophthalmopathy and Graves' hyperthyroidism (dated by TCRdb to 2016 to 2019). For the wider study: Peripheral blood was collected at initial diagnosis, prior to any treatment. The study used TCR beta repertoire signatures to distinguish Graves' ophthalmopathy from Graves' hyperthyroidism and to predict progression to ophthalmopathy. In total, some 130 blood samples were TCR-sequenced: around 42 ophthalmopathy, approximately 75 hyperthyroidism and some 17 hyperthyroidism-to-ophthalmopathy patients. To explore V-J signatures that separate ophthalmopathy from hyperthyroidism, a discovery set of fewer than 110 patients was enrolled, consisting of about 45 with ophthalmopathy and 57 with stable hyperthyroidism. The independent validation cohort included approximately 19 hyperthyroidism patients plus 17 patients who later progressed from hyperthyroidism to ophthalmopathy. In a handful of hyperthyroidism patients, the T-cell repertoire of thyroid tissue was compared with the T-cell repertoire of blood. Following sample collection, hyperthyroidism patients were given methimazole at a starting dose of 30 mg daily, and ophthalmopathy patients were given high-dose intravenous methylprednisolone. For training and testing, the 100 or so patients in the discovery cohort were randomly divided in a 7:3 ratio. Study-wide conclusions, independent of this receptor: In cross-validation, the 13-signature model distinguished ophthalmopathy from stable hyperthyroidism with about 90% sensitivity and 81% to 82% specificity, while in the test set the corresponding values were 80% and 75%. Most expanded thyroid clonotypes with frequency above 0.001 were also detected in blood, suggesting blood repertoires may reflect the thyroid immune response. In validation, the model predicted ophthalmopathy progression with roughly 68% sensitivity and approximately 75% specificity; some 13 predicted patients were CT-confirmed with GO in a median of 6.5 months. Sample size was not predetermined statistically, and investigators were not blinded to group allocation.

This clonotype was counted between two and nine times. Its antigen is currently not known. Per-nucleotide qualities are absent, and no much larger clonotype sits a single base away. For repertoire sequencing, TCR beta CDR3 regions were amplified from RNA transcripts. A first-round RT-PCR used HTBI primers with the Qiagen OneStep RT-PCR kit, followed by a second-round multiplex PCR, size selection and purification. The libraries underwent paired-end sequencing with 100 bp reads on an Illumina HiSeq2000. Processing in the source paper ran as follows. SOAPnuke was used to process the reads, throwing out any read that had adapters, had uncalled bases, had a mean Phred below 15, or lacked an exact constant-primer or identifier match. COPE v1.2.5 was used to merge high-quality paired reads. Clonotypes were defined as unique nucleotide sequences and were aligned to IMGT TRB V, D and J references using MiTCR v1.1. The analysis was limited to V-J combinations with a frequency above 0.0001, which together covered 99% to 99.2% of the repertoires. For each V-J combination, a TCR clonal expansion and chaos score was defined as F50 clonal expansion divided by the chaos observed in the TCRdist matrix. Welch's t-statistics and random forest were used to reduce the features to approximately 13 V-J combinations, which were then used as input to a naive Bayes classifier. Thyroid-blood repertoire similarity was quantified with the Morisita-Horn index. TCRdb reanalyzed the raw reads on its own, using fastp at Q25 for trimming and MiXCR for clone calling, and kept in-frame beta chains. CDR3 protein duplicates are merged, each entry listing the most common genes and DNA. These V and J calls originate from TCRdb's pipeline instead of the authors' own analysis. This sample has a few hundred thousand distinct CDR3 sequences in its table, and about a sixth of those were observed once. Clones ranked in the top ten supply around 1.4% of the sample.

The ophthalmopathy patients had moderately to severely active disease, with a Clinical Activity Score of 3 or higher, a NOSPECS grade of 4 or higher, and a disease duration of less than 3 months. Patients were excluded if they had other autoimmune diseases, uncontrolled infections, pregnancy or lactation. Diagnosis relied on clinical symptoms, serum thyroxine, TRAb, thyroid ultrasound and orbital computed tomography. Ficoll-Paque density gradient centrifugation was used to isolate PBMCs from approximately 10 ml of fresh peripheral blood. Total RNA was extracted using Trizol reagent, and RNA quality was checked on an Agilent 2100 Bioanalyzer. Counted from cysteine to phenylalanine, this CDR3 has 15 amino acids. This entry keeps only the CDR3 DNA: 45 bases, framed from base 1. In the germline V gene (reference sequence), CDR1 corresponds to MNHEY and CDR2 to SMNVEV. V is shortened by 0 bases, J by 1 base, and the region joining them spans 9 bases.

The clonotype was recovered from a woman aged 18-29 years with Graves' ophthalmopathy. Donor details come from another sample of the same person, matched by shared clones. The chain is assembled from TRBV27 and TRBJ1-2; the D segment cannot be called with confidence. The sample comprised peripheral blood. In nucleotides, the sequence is TGTGCCAGCAGTTTATCGATATATAGTAACTATGGCTACACCTTC. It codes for CASSLSIYSNYGYTF.